This record looks at one T cell receptor beta chain sequence and its context. Its antigen remains unknown. This sample is drawn from a study of identical twins. Study-wide points: Out-of-frame alpha sequences shared by twins were enriched for low generation probability. Without tracking the same donors, conclusions rested on cross-sectional statistical analysis. Cord blood beta clonotypes present at high abundance carried fewer insertions; no such pattern appeared in memory repertoires.

TCRdb ran MiXCR on the 5' RACE reads and lists one entry per CDR3 protein. Here the sample spans roughly 690,000 distinct CDR3 sequences, approximately 6% being singletons. Every one of the donors was a healthy Caucasian. The CDR3 extends over 21 amino acids. V dropped 1 base and J dropped 7 bases, with 32 bases sitting between them. The chain links TRBV12-3 or TRBV12-4 to TRBJ1-5; D not resolved. Sequencing used naive T cells sorted from blood. This TCR was recovered from a man aged 18 to 30 in good health. CDR3 DNA sequence: TGTGCCAGCAGTTTAGGCAGGAGGGCAAGCGTGACTAGGTCGCGAGCGCAGCCCCAGCATTTT. It yields the protein CASSLGRRASVTRSRAQPQHF.